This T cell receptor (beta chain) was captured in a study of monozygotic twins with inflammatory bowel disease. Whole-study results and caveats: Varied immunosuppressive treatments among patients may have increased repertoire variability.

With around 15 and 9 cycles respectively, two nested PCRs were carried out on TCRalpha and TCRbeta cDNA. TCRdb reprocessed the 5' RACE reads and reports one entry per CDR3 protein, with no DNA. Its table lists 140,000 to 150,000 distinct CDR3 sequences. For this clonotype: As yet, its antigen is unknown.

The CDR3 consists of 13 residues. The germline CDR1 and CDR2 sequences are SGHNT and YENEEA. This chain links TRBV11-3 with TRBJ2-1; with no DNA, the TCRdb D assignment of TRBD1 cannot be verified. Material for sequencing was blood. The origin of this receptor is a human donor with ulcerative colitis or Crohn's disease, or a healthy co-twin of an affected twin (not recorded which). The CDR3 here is CASSPVPANEQFF. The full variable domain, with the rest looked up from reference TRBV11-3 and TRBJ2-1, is EAGVVQSPRYKIIEKKQPVAFWCNPISGHNTLYWYLQNLGQGPELLIRYENEEAVDDSQLPKDRFSAERLKGVDSTLKIQPAELGDSAVYLCASSPVPANEQFFGPGTRLTVL.